The clone carrying this T cell receptor beta chain has only a few counts. Its antigen is not known. This entry comes from a study of blood T cells in healthy people across ages. With a J-beta primer mix and a sample-barcoded 5' primer, a second PCR ran about 6 to 11 cycles. TCRdb reanalysed the 5' RACE reads using MiXCR and keeps one entry per CDR3 protein. The sample yields fewer than 900,000 distinct CDR3 sequences, roughly two fifths seen once. Study outcomes and limitations: It was not possible, with unsorted PBMCs, to conclusively compare naive and antigen-experienced cells.

CDR3 length: 13 residues. Germline V gene sequence: CDR1 ENHRY, CDR2 SYGVKD. Trimming pared 9 bases from V and 1 base from J, leaving 12 bases between. The sequencing sample was made of blood. The source of this sequence is a woman aged 55-75 years in good health. The J gene is TRBJ1-1, the V gene TRBV10-3; a weak D match, TRBD1 (6 bases). CDR3 DNA: TGTGCCATTCGGACAGATCCGAACACTGAAGCTTTCTTT. As protein: CAIRTDPNTEAFF.